The 29 T cell receptor beta chains below come from one sample, sequenced in a study of CD8+CD57+ T cells in acquired aplastic anemia. The study profiled TCR beta VDJ and CDR3 using genomic DNA as template. MiXCR, run by TCRdb on the reads, gives a single entry per CDR3 protein. The table has a few hundred thousand distinct CDR3 sequences, 65% to 80% seen once. The sample taken for sequencing was sorted CD4+, CD8+, or CD8+CD57+ T cells (not recorded which) from PBMCs. These receptors all stem from a human donor in good health, serving as a control.

About this clonotype: Lacking the conserved final phenylalanine or tryptophan, this CDR3 likely reflects a read error. The DNA is omitted, as the CDR3 cannot be located on it reliably, and the CDR3 follows TCRdb's listing. The genes are TRBV7-3 and TRBJ1-1; the table's D call TRBD1 went unverified against the DNA. Per germline, CDR1 SGHTA and CDR2 FQGTGA. The CDR3 length is 13 residues, termini included. The CDR3 sequence is CASSSQGGPGDEQ.

A word on this clonotype: A read error may produce the germline difference seen at one junction end. The chain combines TRBV7-9 with TRBJ2-3; 7 bases line up with TRBD1. Germline-derived CDR1 and CDR2 are SEHNR and FQNEAQ (reference sequence). CDR3 length: 16 amino acids. CDR3 coding DNA: TGTGCCAGCAGCCCTCAACAGGGGCTTCTCACAGATACGCAGTGTTTT. Translation: CASSPQQGLLTDTQCF.

Ten or more counts support this clonotype. The chain links TRBV7-3 to TRBJ1-1; 7 bases map to TRBD1. Trimming took 0 bases from V and 5 from J; bases not matched to a gene: 6. Germline values: CDR1 SGHTA, CDR2 FQGTGA. The length of the CDR3 is 15 residues. CDR3 protein: CASSLTKGARTEAFF. The DNA of the CDR3 is TGTGCCAGCAGCTTAACGAAGGGGGCGCGTACTGAAGCTTTCTTT. The full variable domain, its missing parts supplied by reference TRBV7-3 and TRBJ1-1, is GAGVSQTPSNKVTEKGKYVELRCDPISGHTALYWYRQSLGQGPEFLIYFQGTGAADDSGLPNDRFFAVRPEGSVSTLKIQRTERGDSAVYLCASSLTKGARTEAFFGQGTRLTVV.

The rearrangement links TRBV12-3 or TRBV12-4 to TRBJ1-6; D not resolved. Deletions cut 7 bases from V and 10 bases from J, with 20 bases between. This CDR3 has 15 residues. The DNA for the CDR3 is TGTGCCAGCAAGAGATGGATTGTCGGGCCATCACCCCTCCACTTT. Its protein is CASKRWIVGPSPLHF.

As regards this clonotype: At one boundary the junction diverges from the germline segment, which might be a read error. CDR3 sequence: CASSWAGWNAGELFF. The CDR3 nucleotides are TGTGCCAGCAGCTGGGCTGGGTGGAACGCCGGGGAGCTGTTTTTT. V is TRBV7-2 and J is TRBJ2-2; D not resolved. Germline V gene data show CDR1 as SGHTA and CDR2 as FQGNSA. There are 15 residues in the CDR3.

The table lists this clonotype with a count of one. The rearrangement links TRBV20-1 to TRBJ1-2; D unclear. The CDR3 contains 15 residues. The V end lost 6 bases, the J end lost 6 bases, and 23 bases lay between the germline ends. Looked up from germline, CDR1 is DFQATT and CDR2 is SNEGSKA (reference sequence). CDR3 DNA: TGCAGTGCCCCGAACCCGAGACCTCAAGGCCATGGCTACACCTTC. Protein product: CSAPNPRPQGHGYTF.

The chain couples TRBV7-2 to TRBJ1-6; D is possibly TRBD1 (6 bases). From germline, CDR1 is SGHTA and CDR2 FQGNSA. The CDR3 runs to 16 residues. V lost 5 bases and J lost 16, with 27 bases in between. The CDR3 DNA reads as TGTGCCAGCAGCCAAGATCACGGACAGCGCACAGATACGCTCCACTTT. It specifies CASSQDHGQRTDTLHF.

J is TRBJ1-5 and V is TRBV20-1; TRBD1 is a possible D gene (6 bases). V shed 6 bases and J shed 5 bases, with 20 bases lying between them. The CDR3 is 15 amino acids. Germline V gene sequence: CDR1 DFQATT, CDR2 SNEGSKA (reference sequence). CDR3 loop: CSATATGRSDQPQHF. Written as DNA, the CDR3 is TGCAGTGCCACCGCCACAGGGAGGAGCGATCAGCCCCAGCATTTT.

Turning to this clonotype: The DNA is left out, because the CDR3 cannot be placed on it with certainty; the CDR3 is given as TCRdb lists it. CDR3 loop: CASSASYEQYFGPYF. This chain uses TRBV7-2 with TRBJ2-3; the D call of TRBD2 is as the table states it, not checked on the DNA. The CDR3 has 15 residues if both end residues are counted. Germline CDR1 and CDR2: SGHTA and FQGNSA.

This clonotype appeared once. A much larger clone differs from this one at a single base, so this may be a read error. The chain links TRBV11-2 to TRBJ2-2; perhaps TRBD1 as D (6 bases). The CDR3 covers 17 residues. Germline loops: CDR1 SGHAT, CDR2 FQNNGV. CDR3 sequence reads: CASSPTLGAGETGELLF. The CDR3 DNA sequence: TGTGCCAGCAGCCCCACCCTCGGGGCAGGGGAAACCGGGGAGCTGCTTTTT.

As to this clonotype: A much larger clonotype is one base distant, so this may be a read error. This rearrangement joins TRBV4-3 to TRBJ1-6; 10 bases line up with TRBD1. Germline V gene data show CDR1 as LGHNA and CDR2 as YSLEER. There are 17 residues in the CDR3. In DNA form, the CDR3 reads TGCGCCAGCAGCCAAGAGCCGGGACAGGGGTTGGGTTCACCCCCCCACTTT. Protein: CASSQEPGQGLGSPPHF.

This clonotype was seen only a few times. This rearrangement joins TRBV30 to TRBJ1-3; 8 positions match TRBD1. Germline V gives CDR1 GTSNPN, CDR2 SVGIG (reference sequence). V gave up 1 base and J gave up 2 bases; unmatched junction bases: 4. This CDR3 spans 15 amino acids. The chain's CDR3 is CAWSGDRGAGNTIYF. The CDR3 bases are TGTGCCTGGAGTGGCGACAGGGGAGCTGGAAACACCATATATTTT.

The genes are TRBV7-3 and TRBJ2-7; D remains ambiguous. Germline CDR1 reads SGHTA; CDR2 reads FQGTGA. V lost 7 bases to trimming and J lost 4 bases, with 11 bases between them. CDR3 length: 12 amino acids. CDR3 DNA sequence: TGTGCCAGCACTCCCAGGTTATACGAGCAGTACTTC. It translates to CASTPRLYEQYF.

This clonotype has more than one count but fewer than ten. Its ends do not fully match the called genes, so a read error is possible. The chain recombines TRBV24-1 with TRBJ2-1, with D hard to call. The CDR3 is 13 amino acids. The V gene's germline CDR1 is KGHDR and CDR2 SFDVKD. CDR3 nucleotides: TGTGCCACCAGTGATTTGGTGAGCGATGGGCAGTTCTTT. This gives the protein CATSDLVSDGQFF.

CDR3 residues: CAGSLDRVLTF. Written as DNA, the CDR3 is TGTGCCGGTAGTCTAGACAGGGTACTGACTTTC. The V and J genes are TRBV6-1 and TRBJ2-6; 7 bases match TRBD1. V shed 11 bases, J shed 16 bases, and the junction held 11 bases outside the gene matches. Germline-derived CDR1 and CDR2 are MNHNS and SASEGT. CDR3 length: 11 amino acids.

This chain uses TRBV11-2 with TRBJ1-2, with D possibly TRBD1 on 5 matching bases. Germline V gene lookup returns CDR1 SGHAT and CDR2 FQNNGV. The germline V and J ends were trimmed by 5 bases and 4 bases, with 14 bases remaining between them. This CDR3 contains 14 residues. CDR3 sequence: CASSEGTYCYGYTF. The CDR3, as DNA: TGTGCCAGCAGCGAAGGGACCTACTGCTATGGCTACACCTTC.

About this clonotype: One junction end does not reproduce the germline sequence, and a read error may be involved. CDR3 sequence reads: CASSLAGGREDTQF. In DNA form, the CDR3 reads TGTGCCAGCAGCTTAGCAGGGGGCCGTGAAGATACGCAGTTT. This sequence joins TRBV7-6 and TRBJ1-5, with 7 positions matching TRBD1. CDR1 and CDR2 (germline): SGHVS, FNYEAQ. CDR3 size: 14 residues.

The chain combines TRBV2 with TRBJ2-5, with D possibly being TRBD2 (5 bases). CDR3 length: 14 amino acids. V lost 1 base to trimming and J lost 5 bases, with 11 bases between them. Germline V gives CDR1 SNHLY, CDR2 FYNNEI. The CDR3 spells CASSEDTGRETQYF. CDR3 bases: TGTGCCAGCAGTGAAGATACGGGAAGGGAGACCCAGTACTTC.

As concerns this clonotype: Being one base from a much bigger clone, this may be a read error. This sequence joins TRBV7-2 and TRBJ1-6, with D uncertain. Per germline, CDR1 SGHTA and CDR2 FQGNSA. The CDR3 sequence is 17 residues long. Here the CDR3 DNA reads TGTGCCAGCAGCTTAATCTCTGGAAGCTCCTATAATTCACCCTTCCACTTT. It translates to CASSLISGSSYNSPFHF.

The table lists this clonotype with many counts. The chain couples TRBV2 to TRBJ1-5; D is perhaps TRBD1 (5 bases). This CDR3 contains 14 residues. The V gene lost 7 bases and the J gene lost 5 bases, with 15 bases spanning the gap. From germline, CDR1 is SNHLY and CDR2 FYNNEI. The CDR3: CASNRGGGDQPQHF. Written as DNA, the CDR3 is TGTGCCAGCAACCGTGGGGGAGGGGATCAGCCCCAGCATTTT.

In its sample, this clonotype was seen many times. CDR3 amino acids: CASSFVMAGYTF. CDR3 DNA: TGTGCCAGCAGCTTTGTGATGGCTGGCTACACCTTC. This chain connects TRBV5-5 to TRBJ1-2; no clear D. This CDR3 is built from 12 residues. Germline CDR1 is SGHKS and CDR2 is YYEKEE (reference sequence). The germline V and J ends were trimmed by 2 bases and 7 bases, with 9 bases remaining between them. The whole variable domain, filled in from reference TRBV5-5 and TRBJ1-2, reads DAGVTQSPTHLIKTRGQQVTLRCSPISGHKSVSWYQQVLGQGPQFIFQYYEKEERGRGNFPDRFSARQFPNYSSELNVNALLLGDSALYLCASSFVMAGYTFGSGTRLTVV.

In this sample, this clonotype turned up many times. This chain uses TRBV19 with TRBJ1-5; no clear D gene. CDR3 size: 15 residues. V was cut by 2 bases and J by 0 bases, with 8 bases left in between. In germline, CDR1 is LNHDA, CDR2 SQIVND (reference sequence). The CDR3 DNA reads as TGTGCCAGTAGTATACCCCAAAGTAGCAATCAGCCCCAGCATTTT. Protein product: CASSIPQSSNQPQHF.

In the case of this clonotype: No DNA is shown, since the ends of the CDR3 on it are uncertain; the CDR3 is the one TCRdb lists. The rearrangement uses TRBV7-2 and TRBJ2-3; TRBD1, the table's D call, lacks a check against the DNA. The CDR3 totals 17 residues, both ends included. CDR1 SGHTA and CDR2 FQGNSA come from the germline V gene. Here the CDR3 reads CASSPGTSAEPQYFEPF.

On this clonotype: In this CDR3 the conserved last residue, phenylalanine or tryptophan, is missing, so a read error is likely. V usage is TRBV18 and J usage is TRBJ1-1; 9 bases match TRBD1. This CDR3 spans 15 amino acids. The V gene's germline CDR1 is KGHSH and CDR2 LQKENI. J was trimmed by 5 bases and V by 3 bases; bases with no gene match: 7. CDR3 nucleotide sequence: TGTGCCAGCTCACCGGGGACAGGGAGTATAACTGAAGCTTTCTCT. Protein product: CASSPGTGSITEAFS.

As to this clonotype: Since no conserved phenylalanine or tryptophan closes the CDR3, a read error is the likely cause. It is unclear where the CDR3 begins or ends on the DNA, so no DNA is shown, and the CDR3 is as TCRdb lists it. V gene TRBV19 combines with J gene TRBJ2-5; the table's TRBD2 call for D was not verified on the DNA. The germline gives CDR1 LNHDA, CDR2 SQIVND (reference sequence). From its first to its last residue, the CDR3 has 15 amino acids. CDR3 residues: CASSIGRKGAGNQPL.

About this clonotype: The conserved phenylalanine or tryptophan normally closing the CDR3 is absent here, so this likely arose from a read error. No DNA is shown, since the ends of the CDR3 on it are uncertain; the CDR3 is the one TCRdb lists. This chain joins TRBV15 and TRBJ2-6. Germline CDR1 LNHNV, CDR2 YYDKDF (reference sequence). The CDR3 spans 14 residues, counting both ends. This CDR3 reads CATSRVSGANVLKI.

The rearrangement joins TRBV2 to TRBJ1-2, with D unclear. This CDR3 region has 12 residues. Trimming removed 4 bases at V and 9 bases at J, with 12 bases between. In germline, CDR1 is SNHLY, CDR2 FYNNEI. For the CDR3, the DNA is TGTGCCAGCAGTGTCGGACCGTATCGCTACACCTTC. Translating it yields CASSVGPYRYTF. Supplemented by reference TRBV2 and TRBJ1-2, the full variable domain reads EPEVTQTPSHQVTQMGQEVILRCVPISNHLYFYWYRQILGQKVEFLVSFYNNEISEKSEIFDDQFSVERPDGSNFTLKIRSTKLEDSAMYFCASSVGPYRYTFGSGTRLTVV.

The chain is built from TRBV5-1 and TRBJ1-2; the D is unclear. There are 15 residues in the CDR3. CDR1 and CDR2 from the germline V gene are SGHRS and YFSETQ. The V end was cut by 4 bases, the J end by 2 bases, with 15 bases between. The CDR3, as DNA: TGCGCCAGCAGCAGCGTCGAGGGAGGGAACTATGGCTACACCTTC. Translated: CASSSVEGGNYGYTF.

V and J are TRBV2 and TRBJ2-1, with 7 bases identical to TRBD2. There are 13 residues in the CDR3. Germline V gene lookup returns CDR1 SNHLY and CDR2 FYNNEI. The V segment lost 6 bases and the J segment 6 bases; nucleotides outside the gene matches: 5. The CDR3 DNA follows: TGTGCCAGCAGGATGACTAGCTCCAATGAGCAGTTCTTC. Protein product: CASRMTSSNEQFF.